One sample yielded the 22 T cell receptor beta chains listed below, sequenced in a study of T-cell memory formation after mild COVID-19. MiXCR was run by TCRdb on the 5' RACE reads, yielding one entry per CDR3 protein. Of about 150,000 distinct CDR3 sequences in the sample, roughly 15% are singletons; the top ten hold about 14%. The source material was PBMCs or a T cell subset sorted from them (not recorded which). Receptors originate from an adult woman who had mild COVID-19 (a few samples of this study predate the infection). Cell type and time point are not known.

This rearrangement joins TRBV9 to TRBJ2-2; 10 bases map to TRBD1. CDR1 and CDR2 from the germline V gene are SGDLS and YYNGEE. The CDR3 spans 16 residues. J gave up 5 bases and V 0 bases, and 4 bases lay outside the gene matches. The CDR3 here is CASSVGDRGPTGELFF. CDR3 in DNA: TGTGCCAGCAGCGTAGGGGACAGGGGACCTACCGGGGAGCTGTTTTTT.

CDR3 region: CASSVAPAGARYQETQYF. The DNA of the CDR3 is TGTGCCAGCAGCGTAGCTCCAGCGGGGGCGCGCTACCAAGAGACCCAGTACTTC. The chain has TRBV9 and TRBJ2-5; 8 bases are a match to TRBD2. The V segment lost 0 bases and the J segment 0 bases; nucleotides outside the gene matches: 10. This CDR3 has 18 amino acids. CDR1 is SGDLS and CDR2 is YYNGEE in the germline V gene.

The chain joins TRBV5-1 to TRBJ1-1; 7 nucleotides agree with TRBD1. From germline, CDR1 is SGHRS and CDR2 YFSETQ. V was pared by 5 bases and J by 0 bases, with 13 bases of the junction left unmatched. The CDR3 length is 17 residues. CDR3 loop: CASRIQGSPYMNTEAFF. CDR3 in DNA: TGCGCCAGCAGGATACAGGGGAGCCCTTATATGAACACTGAAGCTTTCTTT.

This clonotype was found a few times. This chain joins TRBV15 and TRBJ2-2; 12 positions agree with TRBD2. J was trimmed by 5 bases and V by 5 bases; bases with no gene match: 12. CDR1 is LNHNV and CDR2 is YYDKDF in the germline V gene (reference sequence). The length of the CDR3 is 18 residues. The CDR3 reads CATSPRLAGGLWTGELFF. In nucleotides, the CDR3 is TGTGCCACCAGCCCCAGGCTAGCGGGAGGGCTGTGGACCGGGGAGCTGTTTTTT.

J is TRBJ2-3 and V is TRBV7-9; TRBD2 might be the D (6 bases). Trimming stripped 0 bases from V and 0 bases from J, with 16 bases between. Germline V gene sequence: CDR1 SEHNR, CDR2 FQNEAQ (reference sequence). The CDR3 is made up of 18 amino acids. This chain's CDR3 is CASSLAILGSSSTDTQYF. CDR3 DNA: TGTGCCAGCAGCTTAGCCATACTCGGGAGTTCTAGCACAGATACGCAGTATTTT. Full variable domain (outside the CDR3, taken from reference TRBV7-9 and TRBJ2-3): DTGVSQNPRHKITKRGQNVTFRCDPISEHNRLYWYRQTLGQGPEFLTYFQNEAQLEKSRLLSDRFSAERPKGSFSTLEIQRTEQGDSAMYLCASSLAILGSSSTDTQYFGPGTRLTVL.

This clonotype was seen many times. The genes are TRBV20-1 and TRBJ2-1; TRBD2 agrees at 12 bases. This CDR3 is 13 amino acids long. Per germline, CDR1 DFQATT and CDR2 SNEGSKA (reference sequence). Trimming took 7 bases from V and 8 from J; bases not matched to a gene: 6. The CDR3 nucleotides read TGCAGTGAACTAGCGGGGGGTATGGATGAGCAGTTCTTC. Translation gives CSELAGGMDEQFF.

V gene TRBV30 combines with J gene TRBJ2-1; no clear D gene. Germline V gene data show CDR1 as GTSNPN and CDR2 as SVGIG (reference sequence). Trimming took off 0 bases at V and 4 bases at J, with 4 bases between the two ends. This CDR3 has 12 amino acids. CDR3 protein: CAWSVVYNEQFF. The CDR3 bases are TGTGCCTGGAGTGTGGTTTACAATGAGCAGTTCTTC. Combining the CDR3 with reference TRBV30 and TRBJ2-1 gives the whole variable domain SQTIHQWPATLVQPVGSPLSLECTVEGTSNPNLYWYRQAAGRGLQLLFYSVGIGQISSEVPQNLSASRPQDRQFILSSKKLLLSDSGFYLCAWSVVYNEQFFGPGTRLTVL.

V and J are TRBV25-1 and TRBJ2-7; no reliable D call. Trimming pared 3 bases from V and 6 bases from J, leaving 12 bases between. CDR3 length: 13 residues. Germline V gene data show CDR1 as MGHDK and CDR2 as SYGVNS. The CDR3: CASSEAGISEQYF. In nucleotides, the CDR3 is TGTGCCAGCAGTGAGGCAGGCATTTCCGAGCAGTACTTC.

This chain uses TRBV12-3 or TRBV12-4 with TRBJ2-4; the D gene is possibly TRBD1 (6 bases). The length of the CDR3 is 21 residues. The V end was cut by 3 bases, the J end by 1 base, with 28 bases between. CDR3 residues: CASSFSRGRGLVGRAKNIQYF. CDR3 bases: TGTGCCAGCAGTTTCTCGAGGGGAAGGGGGTTGGTTGGTCGGGCCAAAAACATTCAGTACTTC.

The CDR3 region is CASSLWGLAEYQETQYF. The CDR3, as DNA: TGTGCCAGCAGCCTATGGGGACTAGCGGAGTACCAAGAGACCCAGTACTTC. The rearrangement joins TRBV7-8 to TRBJ2-5; 11 bases are a match to TRBD2. After removal of 5 bases from V and 0 bases from J, the junction contained 8 bases not matched to a gene. CDR1 and CDR2 from the germline V gene are SGHVS and FQNEAQ. CDR3 length equals 17 residues.

This clonotype showed up just a few times. The chain joins TRBV7-6 to TRBJ1-4; TRBD1 agrees at 7 bases. J gave up 8 bases and V 4 bases, and 10 bases lay outside the gene matches. Germline-derived CDR1 and CDR2 are SGHVS and FNYEAQ. This CDR3 spans 15 amino acids. CDR3 loop: CASSYSAGQTEKLFF. The CDR3 nucleotides read TGTGCCAGCAGCTACTCGGCGGGACAGACAGAAAAACTGTTTTTT.

The rearrangement uses TRBV7-9 and TRBJ2-1, with 14 positions matching TRBD2. CDR3 length equals 18 residues. Germline-derived CDR1 and CDR2 are SEHNR and FQNEAQ (reference sequence). Unmatched junction bases numbered 13, after V lost 4 bases and J lost 8 bases. As DNA, the CDR3 is TGTGCCAGCAGCTCACGCGGCGGGACTAGCGGGGGAATGGATGAGCAGTTCTTC. Its protein product is CASSSRGGTSGGMDEQFF.

The genes are TRBV11-2 and TRBJ2-7, with 10 bases matching TRBD2. The CDR3 extends over 16 amino acids. The V and J ends lost 4 bases and 4 bases, in that order; junction bases with no gene match: 10. Germline CDR1 and CDR2: SGHAT and FQNNGV. The CDR3 DNA sequence: TGTGCCAGCAGCTCTCTCCAGCGGGAGGGCCCGTACGAGCAGTACTTC. It is translated as CASSSLQREGPYEQYF.

This clonotype was seen more than once but under ten times. V gene TRBV5-1 combines with J gene TRBJ1-5; 11 bases are a match to TRBD1. The length of the CDR3 is 17 residues. V was clipped by 1 base and J by 2 bases; unmatched bases: 5. Per the germline V gene, CDR1 is SGHRS and CDR2 is YFSETQ. CDR3 amino acids: CASSLTGQGVGNQPQHF. CDR3 nucleotides: TGCGCCAGCAGCTTGACGGGACAGGGGGTCGGCAATCAGCCCCAGCATTTT.

The chain recombines TRBV18 with TRBJ2-2, with 14 bases aligning to TRBD2. The V and J ends lost 0 bases and 2 bases, in that order; junction bases with no gene match: 11. The CDR3 spans 21 residues. Germline V gene sequence: CDR1 KGHSH, CDR2 LQKENI. The CDR3 nucleotides are TGTGCCAGCTCACCACCGGGACTAGCGGGAGCTCATGTGGGAAACACCGGGGAGCTGTTTTTT. Translated: CASSPPGLAGAHVGNTGELFF.

V and J are TRBV7-2 and TRBJ2-4; D is perhaps TRBD1 (6 bases). Trimming pared 4 bases from V and 8 bases from J, leaving 15 bases between. The length of the CDR3 is 14 residues. From germline, CDR1 is SGHTA and CDR2 FQGNSA. The DNA of the CDR3 is TGTGCCAGCAGCTCACGGACAGAGCTAGACATTCAGTACTTC. As protein: CASSSRTELDIQYF.

This clonotype has more than one count but fewer than ten. This chain joins TRBV14 and TRBJ2-3; D is perhaps TRBD1 (8 bases). The CDR3 is made up of 15 amino acids. Germline-derived CDR1 and CDR2 are SGHDN and FVKESK. V shed 4 bases and J shed 6 bases, with 17 bases lying between them. The CDR3 reads CASSPGQGGVDTQYF. As DNA, the CDR3 is TGTGCCAGCAGCCCCGGACAGGGAGGGGTTGATACGCAGTATTTT.

CDR3 region: CSARLPRTGYEQYF. The CDR3 region has the DNA TGCAGTGCTAGACTCCCCCGGACAGGGTACGAGCAGTACTTC. The V gene is TRBV20-1, the J gene TRBJ2-7; 8 nucleotides agree with TRBD1. Germline trimming cut 2 bases from V and 4 bases from J; bases unmatched to any gene: 7. The germline gives CDR1 DFQATT, CDR2 SNEGSKA (reference sequence). This CDR3 comprises 14 residues.

This chain links TRBV11-2 with TRBJ2-2, with 9 positions matching TRBD1. This CDR3 region has 16 residues. V lost 1 base, J lost 5 bases, and 5 bases stayed unmatched. Germline CDR1 reads SGHAT; CDR2 reads FQNNGV. Here the CDR3 DNA reads TGTGCCAGCAGCTTAGTAGGGACAGGGTGGACCGGGGAGCTGTTTTTT. The encoded protein is CASSLVGTGWTGELFF. Based on the CDR3 plus reference TRBV11-2 and TRBJ2-2, the full variable domain is EAGVAQSPRYKIIEKRQSVAFWCNPISGHATLYWYQQILGQGPKLLIQFQNNGVVDDSQLPKDRFSAERLKGVDSTLKIQPAKLEDSAVYLCASSLVGTGWTGELFFGEGSRLTVL.

The V gene is TRBV6-5, the J gene TRBJ2-5; D ambiguous. The V end was cut by 7 bases, the J end by 5 bases, with 11 bases between. Per germline, CDR1 MNHEY and CDR2 SVGAGI. The CDR3 is 12 residues long. CDR3 protein: CASTSIGETQYF. Here the CDR3 DNA reads TGTGCCAGCACCTCTATCGGCGAGACCCAGTACTTC.

J is TRBJ2-1 and V is TRBV25-1; 15 nucleotides align to TRBD2. V was pared by 7 bases and J by 0 bases, with 7 bases of the junction left unmatched. Per the germline V gene, CDR1 is MGHDK and CDR2 is SYGVNS. This CDR3 comprises 18 residues. The CDR3 region is CASTGLAGGFSSYNEQFF. The DNA of the CDR3 is TGTGCCAGCACTGGACTAGCGGGAGGGTTTAGCTCCTACAATGAGCAGTTCTTC.

The gene calls are TRBV12-3 or TRBV12-4 and TRBJ2-7; D might be TRBD1 or TRBD2, each matching 5 bases. V was clipped by 6 bases and J by 3 bases, with 21 bases between them. This CDR3 is built from 16 residues. The CDR3 loop is CASRASTAAIDYEQYF. Here the CDR3 DNA reads TGTGCCAGCAGGGCATCGACAGCGGCCATCGACTACGAGCAGTACTTC.